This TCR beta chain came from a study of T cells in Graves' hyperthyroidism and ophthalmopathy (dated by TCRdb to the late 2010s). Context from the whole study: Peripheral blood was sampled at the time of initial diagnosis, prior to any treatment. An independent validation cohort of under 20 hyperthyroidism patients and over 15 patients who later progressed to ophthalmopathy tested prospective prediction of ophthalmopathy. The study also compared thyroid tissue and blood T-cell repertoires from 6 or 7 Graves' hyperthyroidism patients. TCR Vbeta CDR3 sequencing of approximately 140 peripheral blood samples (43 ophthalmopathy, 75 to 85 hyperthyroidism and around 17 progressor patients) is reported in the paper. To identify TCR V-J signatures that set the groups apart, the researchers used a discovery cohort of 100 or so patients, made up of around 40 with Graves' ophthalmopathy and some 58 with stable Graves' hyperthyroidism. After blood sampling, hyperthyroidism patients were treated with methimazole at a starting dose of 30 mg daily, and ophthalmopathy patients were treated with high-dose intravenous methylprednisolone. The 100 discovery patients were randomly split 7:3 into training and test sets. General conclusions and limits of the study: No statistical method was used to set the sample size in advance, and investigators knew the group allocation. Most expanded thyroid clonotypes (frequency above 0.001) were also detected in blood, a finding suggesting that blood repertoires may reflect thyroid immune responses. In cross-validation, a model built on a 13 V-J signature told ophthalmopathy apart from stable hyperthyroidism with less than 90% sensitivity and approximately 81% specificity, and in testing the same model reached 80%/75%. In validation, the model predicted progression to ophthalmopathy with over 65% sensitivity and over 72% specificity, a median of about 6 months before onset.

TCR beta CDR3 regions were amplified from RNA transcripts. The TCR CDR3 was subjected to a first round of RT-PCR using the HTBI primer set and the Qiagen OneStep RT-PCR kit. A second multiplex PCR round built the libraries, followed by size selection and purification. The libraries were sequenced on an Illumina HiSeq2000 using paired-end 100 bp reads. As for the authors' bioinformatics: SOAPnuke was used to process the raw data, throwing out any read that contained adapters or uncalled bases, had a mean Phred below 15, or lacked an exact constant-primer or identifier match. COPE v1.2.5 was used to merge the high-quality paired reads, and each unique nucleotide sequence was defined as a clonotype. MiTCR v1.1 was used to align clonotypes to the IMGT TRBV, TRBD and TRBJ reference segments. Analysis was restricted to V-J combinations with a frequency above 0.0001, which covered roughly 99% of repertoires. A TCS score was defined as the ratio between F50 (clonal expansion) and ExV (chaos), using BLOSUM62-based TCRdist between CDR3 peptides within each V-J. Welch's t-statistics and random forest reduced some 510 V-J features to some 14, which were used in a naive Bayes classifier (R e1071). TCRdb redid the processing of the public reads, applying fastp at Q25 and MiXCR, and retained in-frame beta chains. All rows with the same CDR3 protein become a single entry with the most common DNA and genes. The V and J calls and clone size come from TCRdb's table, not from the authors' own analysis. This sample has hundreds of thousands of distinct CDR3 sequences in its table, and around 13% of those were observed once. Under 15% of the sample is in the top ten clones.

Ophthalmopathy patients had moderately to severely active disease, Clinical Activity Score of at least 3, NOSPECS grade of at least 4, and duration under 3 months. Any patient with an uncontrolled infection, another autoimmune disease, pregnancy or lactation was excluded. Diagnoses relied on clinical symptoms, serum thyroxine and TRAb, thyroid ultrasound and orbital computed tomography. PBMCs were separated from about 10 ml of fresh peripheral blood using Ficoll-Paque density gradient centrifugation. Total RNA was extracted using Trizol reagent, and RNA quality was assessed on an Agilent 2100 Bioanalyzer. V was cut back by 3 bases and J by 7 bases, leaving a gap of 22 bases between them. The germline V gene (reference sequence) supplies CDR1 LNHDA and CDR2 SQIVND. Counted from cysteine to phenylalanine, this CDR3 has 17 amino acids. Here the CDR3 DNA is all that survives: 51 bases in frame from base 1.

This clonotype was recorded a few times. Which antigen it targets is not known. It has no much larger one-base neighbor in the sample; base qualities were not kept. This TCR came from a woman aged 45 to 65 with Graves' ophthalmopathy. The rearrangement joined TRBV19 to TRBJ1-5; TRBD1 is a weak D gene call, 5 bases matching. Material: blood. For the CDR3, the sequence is CASSILPVAGQRQPQHF. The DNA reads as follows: TGTGCCAGTAGTATCCTGCCTGTGGCAGGGCAACGACAGCCCCAGCATTTT.